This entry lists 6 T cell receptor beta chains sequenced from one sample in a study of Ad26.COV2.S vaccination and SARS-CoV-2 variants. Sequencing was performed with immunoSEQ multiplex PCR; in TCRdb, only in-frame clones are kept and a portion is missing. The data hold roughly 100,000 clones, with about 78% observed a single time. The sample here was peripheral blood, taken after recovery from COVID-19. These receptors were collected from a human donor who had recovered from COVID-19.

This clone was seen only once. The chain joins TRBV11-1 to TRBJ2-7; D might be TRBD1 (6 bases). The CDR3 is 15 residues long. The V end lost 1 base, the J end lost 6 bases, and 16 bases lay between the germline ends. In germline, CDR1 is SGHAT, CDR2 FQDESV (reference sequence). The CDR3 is CASSLVGAKYAEQYF. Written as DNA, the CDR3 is TGTGCCAGCAGCTTAGTGGGGGCTAAGTATGCCGAGCAGTACTTC.

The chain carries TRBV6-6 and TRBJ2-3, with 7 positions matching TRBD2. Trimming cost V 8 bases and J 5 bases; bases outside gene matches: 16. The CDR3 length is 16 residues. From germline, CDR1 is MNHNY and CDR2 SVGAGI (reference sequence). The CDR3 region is CASYSGGEPTLDTQYF. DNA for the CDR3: TGTGCCAGCTATTCTGGGGGGGAACCAACTTTAGATACGCAGTATTTT.

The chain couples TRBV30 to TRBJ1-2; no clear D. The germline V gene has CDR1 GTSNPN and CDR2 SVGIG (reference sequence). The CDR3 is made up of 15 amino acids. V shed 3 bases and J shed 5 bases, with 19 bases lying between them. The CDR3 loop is CAWSKQTPLGYGYTF. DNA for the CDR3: TGTGCCTGGAGCAAACAGACACCCCTAGGGTATGGCTACACCTTC.

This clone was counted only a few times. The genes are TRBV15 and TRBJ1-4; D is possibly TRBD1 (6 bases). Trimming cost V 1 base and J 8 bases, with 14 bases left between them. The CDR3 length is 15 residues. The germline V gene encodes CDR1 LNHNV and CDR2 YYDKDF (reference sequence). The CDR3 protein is CATSRVFQGSEKLFF. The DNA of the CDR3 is TGTGCCACCAGCAGAGTTTTCCAGGGGTCCGAAAAACTGTTTTTT.

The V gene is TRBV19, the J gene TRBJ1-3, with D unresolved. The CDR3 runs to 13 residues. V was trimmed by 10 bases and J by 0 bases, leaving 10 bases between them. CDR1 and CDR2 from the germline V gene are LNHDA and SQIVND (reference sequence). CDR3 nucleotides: TGTGCCACCCGCACCCGCTCTGGAAACACCATATATTTT. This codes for CATRTRSGNTIYF.

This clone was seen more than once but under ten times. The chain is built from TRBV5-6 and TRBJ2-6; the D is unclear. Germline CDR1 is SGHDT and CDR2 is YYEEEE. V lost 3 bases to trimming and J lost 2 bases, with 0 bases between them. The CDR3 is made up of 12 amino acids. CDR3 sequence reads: CASSSGANVLTF. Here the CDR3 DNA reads TGTGCCAGCAGCTCTGGGGCCAACGTCCTGACTTTC.